This T cell receptor beta chain derives from a study of Ad26.COV2.S vaccination and SARS-CoV-2 variants. V was clipped by 5 bases and J by 6 bases, with 16 bases between them. This CDR3 spans 14 amino acids. CDR1 is MDHEN, CDR2 SYDVKM, per germline. Assay: immunoSEQ multiplex PCR; the TCRdb copy retains only in-frame clones and omits some. Of 300,000 to 400,000 clones in the sample, around 89% were seen once. On this clone itself: Its matching antigen is unknown.

Treatment in this sample: some 19 received Ad26.COV2.S at low or high dose, single or two shots; roughly five received placebo; per-sample allocation not given. The samples were gathered on day 63 after the first injection of vaccine or placebo. Study results and limitations: Vaccinees displayed broader spike-specific TCR repertoires than placebo recipients. Reported post-vaccination CD8+ and CD4+ T cell responses to spike showed substantial breadth. Total T cell responses, in the TCR breadth and depth analyses, may have been underestimated.

The chain links TRBV28 to TRBJ1-2; no firm D call. The material sequenced was peripheral blood, taken in a trial of Ad26.COV2.S vaccine versus placebo. The TCR originated in a person aged 18 to 59 who received the Ad26.COV2.S COVID-19 vaccine or a placebo. As DNA, the CDR3 is TGTGCCAGCAGTCCCGTCGACGGCGCCAATGGCTACACCTTC. It encodes CASSPVDGANGYTF.